The 16 T cell receptor beta chains below were found in one sample sequenced in a study of regulatory T cells in long-lasting Graves disease. According to the study, TCR beta libraries were built with iRepertoire HTBI primers and CDR3-region Arm-PCR. TCRdb recomputed calls from the multiplex PCR reads with MiXCR, one row per CDR3 protein. The sample records roughly 500,000 distinct CDR3 sequences, 9.5% to 15% being singletons. Time point in this sample: newly diagnosed GD, antithyroid drugs for less than 3 months. Extracted PBMC RNA gave rise to the TCR library. These data are also associated with another study on T cells in Graves' hyperthyroidism and ophthalmopathy.

This material consisted of peripheral blood mononuclear cells (PBMCs), taken at new diagnosis, from a patient treated with antithyroid drugs. The source is a woman in her thirties with Graves disease.

This clonotype was recorded many times. V and J are TRBV10-2 and TRBJ1-2, with 10 bases lining up with TRBD1. J lost 8 bases, V lost 4 bases, and 10 bases had no gene match. This CDR3 spans 15 amino acids. Germline V lookup: CDR1 WSHSY, CDR2 SAAADI. The CDR3 region is CASSVRRQGAWGYTF. The CDR3 bases are TGCGCCAGCAGTGTACGGAGACAGGGGGCGTGGGGCTACACCTTC.

This sequence joins TRBV2 and TRBJ2-1; 11 nucleotides agree with TRBD2. V lost 7 bases, J lost 7 bases, and 9 bases stayed unmatched. CDR1 is SNHLY and CDR2 is FYNNEI in the germline V gene. This CDR3 contains 15 residues. The CDR3 coding sequence is TGTGCCAGCATGCTCGCTAGCGGGAGGTTAAATGAGCAGTTCTTC. Amino acid sequence: CASMLASGRLNEQFF.

This clonotype came up a few times. This sequence joins TRBV27 and TRBJ2-7, with D perhaps TRBD1 (5 bases). CDR1 and CDR2 from the germline V gene are MNHEY and SMNVEV (reference sequence). The CDR3 length is 15 residues. V lost 5 bases, J lost 2 bases, and 16 bases lay in between. In DNA form, the CDR3 reads TGTGCCAGCAGTCCACCGAGACAGTGGGCCTACGAGCAGTACTTC. The encoded protein is CASSPPRQWAYEQYF.

Ten or more counts support this clonotype. This chain joins TRBV5-1 and TRBJ2-5, with TRBD1 matching 9 bases. The V gene end was trimmed by 3 bases and the J gene end by 6 bases; junction bases not matched to a gene: 3. The CDR3 runs 13 residues. CDR1 SGHRS and CDR2 YFSETQ come from the germline V gene. The CDR3 region is CASSYGQGKTQYF. As DNA, the CDR3 is TGCGCCAGCAGCTATGGACAGGGGAAGACCCAGTACTTC.

This clonotype was found many times. The chain couples TRBV20-1 to TRBJ2-3; 12 bases are shared with TRBD2. V lost 6 bases, J lost 4 bases, and 8 bases stayed unmatched. The CDR3 loop spans 15 amino acids. CDR1 and CDR2 from the germline V gene are DFQATT and SNEGSKA (reference sequence). CDR3 sequence (DNA): TGCAGTGCCGCAGCCGGGACTAGCGGGTCAGATACGCAGTATTTT. It encodes CSAAAGTSGSDTQYF.

This clonotype has ten or more counts. The chain carries TRBV28 and TRBJ2-7; D might be TRBD1 (6 bases). The CDR3 totals 15 residues. Germline V gives CDR1 MDHEN, CDR2 SYDVKM. The V end lost 2 bases, the J end lost 2 bases, and 13 bases lay between the germline ends. This chain's CDR3 is CASSLRQGMTYEQYF. Here the CDR3 DNA reads TGTGCCAGCAGTTTACGTCAGGGGATGACCTACGAGCAGTACTTC.

Turning to this clonotype: A much larger clone sits a single nucleotide away, making a read error possible. V and J are TRBV29-1 and TRBJ1-2; no firm D call. The CDR3 has 12 amino acids. CDR1 is SQVTM and CDR2 is ANQGSEA in the germline V gene. Trimming pared 5 bases from V and 8 bases from J, leaving 15 bases between. CDR3 nucleotides: TGCAGCGTTTCTGTGGACTTCTGGGGCTACACCTTC. It specifies CSVSVDFWGYTF.

This clonotype was seen only a few times. The chain carries TRBV9 and TRBJ1-1; no firm D call. The CDR3 has 13 residues. The V and J ends lost 3 bases and 3 bases respectively, with 9 bases between them. The germline V gene has CDR1 SGDLS and CDR2 YYNGEE. CDR3 DNA sequence: TGTGCCAGCAGCGCCCTAGGGCACACTGAAGCTTTCTTT. This gives the protein CASSALGHTEAFF.

This clonotype was detected ten times or more. The J gene is TRBJ2-7, the V gene TRBV20-1, with 12 positions matching TRBD2. With 4 bases clipped from V and 2 bases from J, the junction kept 6 bases outside the gene matches. Germline CDR1 is DFQATT and CDR2 is SNEGSKA (reference sequence). The CDR3 spans 15 residues. The CDR3 nucleotides read TGCAGTGCTACCCCAAGGACTAGCGGGGCCTACGAGCAGTACTTC. This gives the protein CSATPRTSGAYEQYF.

This clonotype was counted at least ten times. The genes are TRBV19 and TRBJ2-3; 15 positions agree with TRBD2. Losses at the gene ends were 3 bases for V and 6 bases for J; bases not matched to a gene: 10. Germline CDR1 is LNHDA and CDR2 is SQIVND (reference sequence). The CDR3 sequence is 18 residues long. CDR3 DNA: TGTGCCAGTAGTATTTGGACTAGCGGGAGGGCCCCCCGGGATACGCAGTATTTT. This translates into CASSIWTSGRAPRDTQYF.

Many counts were recorded for this clonotype. This rearrangement joins TRBV12-3 or TRBV12-4 to TRBJ2-3; 10 nucleotides line up with TRBD2. CDR3 length equals 15 residues. The junction had 11 bases not matched to a gene; V was cut back by 3 bases and J by 11 bases. This CDR3 reads CASSFLTSGSGVQYF. CDR3 DNA sequence: TGTGCCAGCAGTTTCCTGACTAGCGGGTCCGGGGTGCAGTATTTT.

Ten or more counts support this clonotype. The genes are TRBV6-5 and TRBJ1-2; D gene ambiguous. This CDR3 region has 12 residues. CDR1 and CDR2 from the germline V gene are MNHEY and SVGAGI. Trimming removed 4 bases at V and 8 bases at J, with 11 bases between. This CDR3 reads CASSLPQSGYTF. CDR3 nucleotide sequence: TGTGCCAGCAGTTTACCGCAGAGCGGCTACACCTTC.

The genes are TRBV12-3 or TRBV12-4 and TRBJ2-4; tentatively, D is TRBD1 or TRBD2 (6 bases each). This CDR3 is built from 14 residues. Trimming took off 6 bases at V and 9 bases at J, with 18 bases between the two ends. The CDR3 reads CASSVGPGGGIQYF. Written as DNA, the CDR3 is TGTGCCAGCAGCGTAGGGCCCGGGGGCGGCATTCAGTACTTC.

This clonotype was found a few times. The V gene is TRBV3-1, the J gene TRBJ1-1; 8 nucleotides match TRBD1. Germline V lookup: CDR1 LGHDT, CDR2 YNNKEL (reference sequence). This CDR3 region has 12 residues. V was pared by 4 bases and J by 10 bases, with 5 bases of the junction left unmatched. CDR3 sequence reads: CASSPTDRGAFF. In DNA, the CDR3 is TGTGCCAGCAGCCCTACCGACAGGGGAGCTTTCTTT.

J is TRBJ1-5 and V is TRBV30, with a possible D match to TRBD1 (6 bases). The CDR3 has 17 amino acids. V was cut by 4 bases and J by 0 bases, with 19 bases left in between. The germline CDR1 and CDR2 sequences are GTSNPN and SVGIG (reference sequence). The DNA of the CDR3 is TGTGCCTGGACGAGGGCAGGGGAGGGCTATAGCAATCAGCCCCAGCATTTT. Its translation: CAWTRAGEGYSNQPQHF.

Ten or more counts support this clonotype. The J gene is TRBJ1-5, the V gene TRBV6-1; D is perhaps TRBD1 (6 bases). The germline V and J ends were trimmed by 6 bases and 7 bases, with 10 bases remaining between them. Germline assignment: CDR1 MNHNS and CDR2 SASEGT. The CDR3 loop spans 12 amino acids. CDR3 loop: CASRQGWQPQHF. The CDR3 DNA sequence: TGTGCCAGCAGACAGGGTTGGCAGCCCCAGCATTTT.